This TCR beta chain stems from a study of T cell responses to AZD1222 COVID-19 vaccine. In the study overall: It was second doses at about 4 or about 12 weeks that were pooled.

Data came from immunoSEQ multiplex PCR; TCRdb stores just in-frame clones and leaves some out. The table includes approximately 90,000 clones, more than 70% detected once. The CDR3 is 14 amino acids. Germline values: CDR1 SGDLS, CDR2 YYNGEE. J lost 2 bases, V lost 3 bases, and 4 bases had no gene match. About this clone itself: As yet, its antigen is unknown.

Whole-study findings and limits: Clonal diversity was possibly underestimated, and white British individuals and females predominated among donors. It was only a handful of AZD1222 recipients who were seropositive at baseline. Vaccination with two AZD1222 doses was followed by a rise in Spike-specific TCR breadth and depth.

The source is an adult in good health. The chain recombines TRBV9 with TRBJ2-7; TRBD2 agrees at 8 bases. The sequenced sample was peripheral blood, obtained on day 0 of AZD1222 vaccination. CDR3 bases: TGTGCCAGCAGCGGAGGACTAGCTGCCTACGAGCAGTACTTC. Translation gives CASSGGLAAYEQYF.